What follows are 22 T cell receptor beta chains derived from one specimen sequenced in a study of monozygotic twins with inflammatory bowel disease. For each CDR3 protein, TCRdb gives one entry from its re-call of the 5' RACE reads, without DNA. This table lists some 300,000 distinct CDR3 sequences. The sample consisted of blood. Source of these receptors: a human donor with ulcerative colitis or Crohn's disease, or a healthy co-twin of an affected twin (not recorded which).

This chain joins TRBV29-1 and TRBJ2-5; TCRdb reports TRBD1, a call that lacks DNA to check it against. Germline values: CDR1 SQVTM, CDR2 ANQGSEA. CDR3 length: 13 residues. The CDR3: CSVETGRGETQYF.

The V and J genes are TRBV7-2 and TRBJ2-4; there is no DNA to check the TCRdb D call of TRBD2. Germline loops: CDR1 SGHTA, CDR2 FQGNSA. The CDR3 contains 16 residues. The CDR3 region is CASSHTGLASQNIQYF. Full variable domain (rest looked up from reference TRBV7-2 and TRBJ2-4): GAGVSQSPSNKVTEKGKDVELRCDPISGHTALYWYRQSLGQGLEFLIYFQGNSAPDKSGLPSDRFSAERTGGSVSTLTIQRTQQEDSAVYLCASSHTGLASQNIQYFGAGTRLSVL.

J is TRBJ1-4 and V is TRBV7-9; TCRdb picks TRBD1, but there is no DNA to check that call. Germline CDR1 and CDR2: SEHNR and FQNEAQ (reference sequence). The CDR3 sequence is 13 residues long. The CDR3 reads CASSLVGGEKLFF.

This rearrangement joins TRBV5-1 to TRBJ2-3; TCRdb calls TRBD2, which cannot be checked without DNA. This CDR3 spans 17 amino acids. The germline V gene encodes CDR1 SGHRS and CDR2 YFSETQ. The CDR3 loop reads CASSPAGGRASTDTQYF.

The CDR3 region is CASSPSGGYNEQFF. This chain links TRBV12-3 or TRBV12-4 with TRBJ2-1. The CDR3 totals 14 residues.

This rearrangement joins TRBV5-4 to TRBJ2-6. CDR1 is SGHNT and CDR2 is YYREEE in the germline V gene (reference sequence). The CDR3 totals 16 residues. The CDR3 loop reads CASSLVSRTGVNVLTF.

CDR3 in amino acids: CASSLEGETQYF. The chain employs TRBV5-1 and TRBJ2-5. The CDR3 is 12 amino acids. Germline loops: CDR1 SGHRS, CDR2 YFSETQ. Full variable domain (rest looked up from reference TRBV5-1 and TRBJ2-5): KAGVTQTPRYLIKTRGQQVTLSCSPISGHRSVSWYQQTPGQGLQFLFEYFSETQRNKGNFPGRFSGRQFSNSRSEMNVSTLELGDSALYLCASSLEGETQYFGPGTRLLVL.

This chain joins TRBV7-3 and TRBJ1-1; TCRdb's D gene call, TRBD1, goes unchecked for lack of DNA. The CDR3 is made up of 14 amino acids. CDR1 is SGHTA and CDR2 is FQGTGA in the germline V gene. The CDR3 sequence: CASSPSPLNTEAFF.

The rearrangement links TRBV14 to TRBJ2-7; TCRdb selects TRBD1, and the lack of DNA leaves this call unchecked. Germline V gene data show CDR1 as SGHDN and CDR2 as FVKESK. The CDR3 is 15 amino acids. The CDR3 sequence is CASSQWTGGPYEQYF. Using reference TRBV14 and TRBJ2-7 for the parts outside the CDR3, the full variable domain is EAGVTQFPSHSVIEKGQTVTLRCDPISGHDNLYWYRRVMGKEIKFLLHFVKESKQDESGMPNNRFLAERTGGTYSTLKVQPAELEDSGVYFCASSQWTGGPYEQYFGPGTRLTVT.

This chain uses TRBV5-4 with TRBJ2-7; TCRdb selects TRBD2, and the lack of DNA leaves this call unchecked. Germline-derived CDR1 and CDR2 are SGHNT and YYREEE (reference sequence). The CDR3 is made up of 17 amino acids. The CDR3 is CASSPAPLAGVSYEQYF.

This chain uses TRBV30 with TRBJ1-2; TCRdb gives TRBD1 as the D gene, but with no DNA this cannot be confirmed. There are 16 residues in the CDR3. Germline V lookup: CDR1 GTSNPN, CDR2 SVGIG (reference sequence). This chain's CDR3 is CAWSDARTGRFYGYTF.

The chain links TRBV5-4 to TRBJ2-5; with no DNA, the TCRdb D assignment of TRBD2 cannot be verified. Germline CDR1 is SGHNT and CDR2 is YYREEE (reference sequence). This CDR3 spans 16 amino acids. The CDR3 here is CASTRGVAVNQETQYF.

The CDR3 region is CASSSLAARVDF. The rearrangement uses TRBV28 and TRBJ2-7; the D gene TCRdb calls, TRBD2, cannot be checked with no DNA. The length of the CDR3 is 12 residues. CDR1 is MDHEN and CDR2 is SYDVKM in the germline V gene.

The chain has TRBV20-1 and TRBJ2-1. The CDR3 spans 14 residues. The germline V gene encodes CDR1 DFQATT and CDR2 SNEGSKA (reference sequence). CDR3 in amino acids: CSASYSAINNEQFF.

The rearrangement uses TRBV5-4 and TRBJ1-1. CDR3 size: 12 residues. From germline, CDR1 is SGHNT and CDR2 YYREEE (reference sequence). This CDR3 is CASSLGLTEAFF.

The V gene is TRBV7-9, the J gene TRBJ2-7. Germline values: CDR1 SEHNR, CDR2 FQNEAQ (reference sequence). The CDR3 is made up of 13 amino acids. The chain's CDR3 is CASSPRWDYEQYF.

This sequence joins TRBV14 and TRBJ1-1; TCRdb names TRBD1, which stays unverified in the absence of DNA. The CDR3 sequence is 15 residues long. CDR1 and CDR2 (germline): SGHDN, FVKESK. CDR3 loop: CASSQPGHSYFEAFF.

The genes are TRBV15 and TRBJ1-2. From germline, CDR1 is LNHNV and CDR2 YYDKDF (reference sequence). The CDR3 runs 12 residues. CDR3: CATSKGGYGYTF.

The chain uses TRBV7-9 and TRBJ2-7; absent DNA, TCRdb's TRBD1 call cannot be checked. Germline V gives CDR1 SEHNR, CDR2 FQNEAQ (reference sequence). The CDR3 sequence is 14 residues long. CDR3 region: CASQKTDTSYEQYF.

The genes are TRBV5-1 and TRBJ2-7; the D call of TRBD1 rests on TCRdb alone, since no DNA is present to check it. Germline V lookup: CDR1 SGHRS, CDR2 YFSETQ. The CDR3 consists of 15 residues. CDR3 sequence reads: CASSPSTGGGYEQYF.

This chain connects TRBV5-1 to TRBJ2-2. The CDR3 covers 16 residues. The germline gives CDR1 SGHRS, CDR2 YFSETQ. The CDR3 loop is CASSFGFLLNTGELFF.

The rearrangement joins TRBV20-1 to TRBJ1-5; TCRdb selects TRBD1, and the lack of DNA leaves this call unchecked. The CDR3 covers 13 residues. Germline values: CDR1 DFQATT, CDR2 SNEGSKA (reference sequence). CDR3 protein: CSAPRGYNQPQHF.